A single T cell receptor beta chain is shown here with its context. The target antigen is unknown. CDR3 length equals 12 residues. CDR1 MNHEY and CDR2 SMNVEV come from the germline V gene (reference sequence). V was shortened by 8 bases and J by 5 bases, with 12 bases between the two germline ends. Some clones are missing from TCRdb's copy, which holds only in-frame ones; the method was immunoSEQ multiplex PCR. The sample includes 75,000 to 100,000 clones, roughly 89% of them seen just once. The time point was: baseline, week 1 (first vaccination visit). Stated treatment: pre-vaccination baseline after standard-of-care therapy. This sample is part of a study of a mutant IDH1 vaccine in newly diagnosed glioma. Study findings and constraints: There were vaccine-induced immune responses in roughly 93% of the patients.

This TCR derives from a woman aged 45-65 years with glioma. V gene TRBV27 combines with J gene TRBJ2-5; D is uncertain. Specimen: PBMCs, collected from a glioma patient treated with radiotherapy, temozolomide or both. The CDR3 DNA follows: TGTGCCAGCGCCCTGCGGATGGAGACCCAGTACTTC. The encoded protein is CASALRMETQYF.